The 32 T cell receptor beta chains presented below share a single source sample, sequenced in a study of shared clonotypes between healthy human individuals (dated by TCRdb to about 2020). Libraries came from the immunoSEQ multiplex PCR assay. TCRdb re-hosts the immuneACCESS table, in-frame sequences only. Its copies lack some clones; in the studies checked, an unresolved V gene accounts for under half of them, and the cause for the rest is not known. The sample profile shows 2 million to 2.5 million clones; approximately 93% of them were found once. Under 0.45% of the sample is taken by the ten largest. The source material was naive CD4+ T cells from PBMCs. The cell subset or site label for this specimen denotes: CD45RA+ positively selected. The receptor source for this set is a man younger than 30 in good health. Some clones in this sample may be carry-over from other donors' samples.

This chain uses TRBV25-1 with TRBJ1-4, with D maybe TRBD1 (5 bases). Trimming removed 1 base at V and 8 bases at J, with 11 bases between. Germline loops: CDR1 MGHDK, CDR2 SYGVNS. The CDR3 has 14 residues. The CDR3 DNA follows: TGTGCCAGCAGTGAATCGGGGGGTTGGGAAAAACTGTTTTTT. It codes for CASSESGGWEKLFF.

The rearrangement links TRBV19 to TRBJ1-1; 8 positions agree with TRBD1. Germline assignment: CDR1 LNHDA and CDR2 SQIVND (reference sequence). This CDR3 is 14 amino acids long. V trimming: 6 bases; J trimming: 3 bases; junction bases outside the gene matches: 6. CDR3 sequence reads: CASSMTGVYTEAFF. The CDR3 DNA reads as TGTGCCAGTAGCATGACAGGGGTCTACACTGAAGCTTTCTTT.

This sequence joins TRBV27 and TRBJ2-3, with D perhaps TRBD2 (7 bases). Trimming took off 1 base at V and 5 bases at J, with 19 bases between the two ends. The CDR3 runs to 17 residues. Looked up from germline, CDR1 is MNHEY and CDR2 is SMNVEV (reference sequence). The CDR3 loop reads CASSLLRGAAGEDTQYF. The DNA for the CDR3 is TGTGCCAGCAGTTTATTACGGGGGGCCGCAGGCGAAGATACGCAGTATTTT.

The sample holds one count of this clone. Sequence at one end of the junction differs from germline and may be a read error. The chain couples TRBV13 to TRBJ2-5; either TRBD1 or TRBD2 may supply D (5 bases each). CDR3 size: 16 residues. The germline CDR1 and CDR2 sequences are PRHDT and FYEKMQ (reference sequence). CDR3 sequence (DNA): TGTGCCAGCAGTTTAGAGGGGCGGCGGTCCCAAGAGACCCAGTACTTC. Amino acids: CASSLEGRRSQETQYF.

This clone was detected only once. This rearrangement joins TRBV18 to TRBJ1-4; no definite D call. This CDR3 region has 15 residues. Trimming shortened V by 3 bases and J by 0 bases, and 8 bases separated the two germline ends. The germline V gene has CDR1 KGHSH and CDR2 LQKENI. The CDR3 coding sequence is TGTGCCAGCTCACCTGCGAGGGCAACTAATGAAAAACTGTTTTTT. It yields the protein CASSPARATNEKLFF.

This clone appeared a few times. The gene calls are TRBV28 and TRBJ1-1; no reliable D call. Germline-derived CDR1 and CDR2 are MDHEN and SYDVKM. Trimming cost V 2 bases and J 5 bases, with 9 bases left between them. CDR3 size: 13 residues. The CDR3 DNA sequence: TGTGCCAGCAGTTTAGCGGGGTGGACTGAAGCTTTCTTT. Translating gives CASSLAGWTEAFF.

The genes are TRBV6-6 and TRBJ1-2; 9 bases line up with TRBD1. Germline V gene data show CDR1 as MNHNY and CDR2 as SVGAGI (reference sequence). The junction had 4 bases not matched to a gene; V was cut back by 2 bases and J by 6 bases. This CDR3 has 14 amino acids. CDR3 sequence reads: CASSYGTGNNGYTF. The CDR3 DNA reads TGTGCCAGCAGTTACGGGACAGGGAATAATGGCTACACCTTC.

The CDR3 coding sequence is TGTGCCAGCAGCCTGGAATCAGATACGCAGTATTTT. It yields the protein CASSLESDTQYF. This sequence joins TRBV9 and TRBJ2-3, with unresolved D. Trimming cost V 4 bases and J 4 bases, with 7 bases left between them. The CDR3 has 12 residues. Germline CDR1 reads SGDLS; CDR2 reads YYNGEE.

The chain joins TRBV5-4 to TRBJ2-2, with 12 bases that match TRBD2. Looked up from germline, CDR1 is SGHNT and CDR2 is YYREEE (reference sequence). Trimming removed 5 bases from V and 4 bases from J; junction bases left unmatched: 6. The CDR3 covers 16 residues. In nucleotides, the CDR3 is TGTGCCAGCAGACAAGGACTAGCGGGAACCACCGGGGAGCTGTTTTTT. It translates to CASRQGLAGTTGELFF.

Turning to this clone: This same CDR3 is encoded by further DNA sequences in the sample. The chain links TRBV13 to TRBJ1-5; D perhaps matches TRBD1 (5 bases). Looked up from germline, CDR1 is PRHDT and CDR2 is FYEKMQ (reference sequence). The CDR3 is 12 residues long. V was shortened by 2 bases and J by 6 bases, with 5 bases between the two germline ends. CDR3 sequence reads: CASSLRGQPQHF. CDR3 coding DNA: TGTGCCAGCAGCTTAAGGGGTCAGCCCCAGCATTTT.

V and J are TRBV4-1 and TRBJ2-3, with D perhaps matching TRBD2 (6 bases). The CDR3 has 18 residues. With 3 bases removed from V and 6 bases from J, the gap between germline ends came to 25 bases. The germline CDR1 and CDR2 sequences are MGHRA and YSYEKL. In DNA, the CDR3 is TGCGCCAGCAGCCAGAAAGGCTGGGGACGGGAGAGGTTTGATACGCAGTATTTT. Protein: CASSQKGWGRERFDTQYF.

The chain couples TRBV7-9 to TRBJ2-2; 10 bases fit TRBD1. The CDR3 is made up of 17 amino acids. The trim removed 1 base at V and 9 bases at J, leaving 11 bases unmatched. Germline loops: CDR1 SEHNR, CDR2 FQNEAQ (reference sequence). CDR3 coding DNA: TGTGCCAGCAGCTTAGGCCTGCCTCGGGACAGGGGAAGGGAGCTGTTTTTT. Residues: CASSLGLPRDRGRELFF.

V gene TRBV5-1 combines with J gene TRBJ2-3, with a weak D call TRBD2 (5 bases). This CDR3 region has 15 residues. V was clipped by 4 bases and J by 7 bases, with 19 bases between them. The germline CDR1 and CDR2 sequences are SGHRS and YFSETQ. The chain's CDR3 is CASSPTPRGKNTQYF. The CDR3 nucleotides read TGCGCCAGCAGCCCGACGCCTCGAGGGAAGAATACGCAGTATTTT.

Concerning this clone itself: The same CDR3 arises from other DNA sequences in this sample as well. The chain combines TRBV18 with TRBJ1-2; 10 nucleotides match TRBD1. Germline values: CDR1 KGHSH, CDR2 LQKENI. The CDR3 runs to 14 residues. J was trimmed by 4 bases and V by 3 bases; bases with no gene match: 2. DNA for the CDR3: TGTGCCAGCTCACCGGGACAGGGGTTCTATGGCTACACCTTC. This encodes CASSPGQGFYGYTF.

This clone came up once. The rearrangement joins TRBV28 to TRBJ2-2; D unclear. The CDR3 length is 15 residues. Germline V lookup: CDR1 MDHEN, CDR2 SYDVKM. V lost 8 bases and J lost 0, with 13 bases in between. As DNA, the CDR3 is TGTGCCAGCTCCGAAGAAACAGCGAACACCGGGGAGCTGTTTTTT. It specifies CASSEETANTGELFF.

J is TRBJ2-7 and V is TRBV6-1, with D hard to call. The CDR3 has 12 residues. V gave up 2 bases and J gave up 4 bases, with 6 bases separating them. Germline-derived CDR1 and CDR2 are MNHNS and SASEGT. In DNA form, the CDR3 reads TGTGCCAGCAGTGAAAGTCAGTACGAGCAGTACTTC. Translated, it gives CASSESQYEQYF.

The chain recombines TRBV11-1 with TRBJ2-1; D is undetermined. This CDR3 comprises 14 residues. Germline CDR1 SGHAT, CDR2 FQDESV (reference sequence). V gave up 2 bases and J gave up 9 bases, with 14 bases separating them. The CDR3 spells CASSLRARFSEQFF. The CDR3 nucleotides read TGTGCCAGCAGCTTAAGAGCCCGATTTAGTGAGCAGTTCTTC.

The V gene is TRBV2, the J gene TRBJ1-2, with D possibly matching TRBD1 (6 bases). The germline V gene has CDR1 SNHLY and CDR2 FYNNEI. The length of the CDR3 is 14 residues. V lost 3 bases and J 4 bases, leaving 12 bases between the germline ends. This CDR3 reads CASSDPGASYGYTF. DNA of the CDR3: TGTGCCAGCAGTGACCCGGGGGCTTCCTATGGCTACACCTTC.

This sequence joins TRBV15 and TRBJ2-7; 8 positions match TRBD1. The V segment lost 3 bases and the J segment 5 bases; nucleotides outside the gene matches: 9. The CDR3 loop spans 15 amino acids. From germline, CDR1 is LNHNV and CDR2 YYDKDF (reference sequence). The DNA for the CDR3 is TGTGCCACCAGCAGCAGGGACAGGAGAAAGGACGAGCAGTACTTC. Translation: CATSSRDRRKDEQYF.

V gene TRBV14 combines with J gene TRBJ2-7; the D is unclear. The V end lost 4 bases, the J end lost 5 bases, and 9 bases lay between the germline ends. The CDR3 consists of 12 residues. Germline V gene sequence: CDR1 SGHDN, CDR2 FVKESK. CDR3 region: CASSPLGHEQYF. CDR3 DNA: TGTGCCAGCAGCCCCTTAGGTCACGAGCAGTACTTC. Together with reference TRBV14 and TRBJ2-7, the CDR3 gives the full variable domain: EAGVTQFPSHSVIEKGQTVTLRCDPISGHDNLYWYRRVMGKEIKFLLHFVKESKQDESGMPNNRFLAERTGGTYSTLKVQPAELEDSGVYFCASSPLGHEQYFGPGTRLTVT.

The chain's CDR3 is CASSAGTVYEQYF. The CDR3 DNA follows: TGTGCCAGTAGTGCCGGGACGGTTTACGAGCAGTACTTC. The rearrangement joins TRBV19 to TRBJ2-7, with D perhaps being TRBD1 or TRBD2 (5 bases each). Trimming took 5 bases from V and 4 from J, leaving 12 bases between them. The length of the CDR3 is 13 residues. Germline V CDR1 and CDR2: LNHDA, SQIVND (reference sequence).

The chain is built from TRBV12-5 and TRBJ2-3, with TRBD2 matching over 13 bases. This CDR3 is built from 16 residues. Germline V CDR1 and CDR2: LGHNT, FRNRAP. V was clipped by 6 bases and J by 4 bases; unmatched bases: 7. The CDR3 nucleotides are TGTGCTAGTGGCCTTGGACTAGCGGGAGAGGCAGATACGCAGTATTTT. This sequence encodes CASGLGLAGEADTQYF.

This CDR3 reads CASSATTAVGTEAFF. CDR3 sequence (DNA): TGTGCCAGCAGCGCGACCACCGCGGTCGGCACTGAAGCTTTCTTT. The chain has TRBV9 and TRBJ1-1; D call uncertain. Trimming pared 3 bases from V and 4 bases from J, leaving 16 bases between. Per the germline V gene, CDR1 is SGDLS and CDR2 is YYNGEE. The length of the CDR3 is 15 residues.

This clone showed up just once. The V call is TRBV27, the J call TRBJ2-3; the D gene is possibly TRBD1 (6 bases). The CDR3 runs to 17 residues. CDR1 is MNHEY and CDR2 is SMNVEV in the germline V gene (reference sequence). The V end was cut by 5 bases, the J end by 0 bases, with 18 bases between. The CDR3 region is CASSPPQGSTSTDTQYF. CDR3 in DNA: TGTGCCAGCAGTCCACCCCAGGGGAGCACTAGCACAGATACGCAGTATTTT.

The V call is TRBV11-3, the J call TRBJ2-1; D ambiguous. The CDR3 totals 13 residues. Trimming took 0 bases from V and 7 from J, leaving 7 bases between them. Germline CDR1 and CDR2: SGHNT and YENEEA. CDR3 loop: CASSLDHRNEQFF. The CDR3 DNA reads as TGTGCCAGCAGCTTAGACCATCGTAATGAGCAGTTCTTC.

This clone was detected only once. This chain joins TRBV18 and TRBJ2-1; D unresolved. V lost 3 bases to trimming and J lost 2 bases, with 14 bases between them. Germline values: CDR1 KGHSH, CDR2 LQKENI. The CDR3 has 16 residues. CDR3 region: CASSPDSLQAYNEQFF. CDR3 DNA: TGTGCCAGCTCACCCGACTCCCTACAAGCCTACAATGAGCAGTTCTTC.

The chain is built from TRBV28 and TRBJ2-7, with TRBD1 identical over 8 bases. The CDR3 consists of 15 residues. The V gene's germline CDR1 is MDHEN and CDR2 SYDVKM. The V segment lost 7 bases and the J segment 3 bases; nucleotides outside the gene matches: 11. CDR3 in amino acids: CASIEAGGAGYEQYF. The CDR3 nucleotides are TGTGCCAGCATTGAAGCAGGGGGCGCGGGCTACGAGCAGTACTTC.

The CDR3 DNA reads as TGCGCCAGCAGCTTGGGGTTACAGTCCATGATCTACGAGCAGTACTTC. This codes for CASSLGLQSMIYEQYF. This chain links TRBV5-1 with TRBJ2-7; D unresolved. The germline V gene has CDR1 SGHRS and CDR2 YFSETQ. The CDR3 spans 16 residues. With 0 bases removed from V and 3 bases from J, the gap between germline ends came to 16 bases. The variable domain in full, with the rest retrieved from reference TRBV5-1 and TRBJ2-7, is KAGVTQTPRYLIKTRGQQVTLSCSPISGHRSVSWYQQTPGQGLQFLFEYFSETQRNKGNFPGRFSGRQFSNSRSEMNVSTLELGDSALYLCASSLGLQSMIYEQYFGPGTRLTVT.

This chain connects TRBV27 to TRBJ2-2; 10 nucleotides align to TRBD1. J gave up 4 bases and V 6 bases, and 5 bases lay outside the gene matches. The CDR3 loop spans 15 amino acids. Germline V gives CDR1 MNHEY, CDR2 SMNVEV (reference sequence). CDR3 in amino acids: CASSRTGGVTGELFF. The CDR3, as DNA: TGTGCCAGCAGCAGGACAGGGGGAGTCACCGGGGAGCTGTTTTTT.

This chain links TRBV6-5 with TRBJ1-2; D may be TRBD1 (6 bases). Germline CDR1 and CDR2: MNHEY and SVGAGI. Trimming pared 6 bases from V and 6 bases from J, leaving 14 bases between. This CDR3 is 13 amino acids long. CDR3 loop: CASRRRGGHGYTF. In DNA, the CDR3 is TGTGCCAGCAGGAGACGGGGGGGGCATGGCTACACCTTC.

The chain combines TRBV21-1 with TRBJ2-7. TRBV21-1 counts as a pseudogene. CDR3 length: 14 amino acids. The CDR3 DNA reads TGTGCCAGCAGCAAACGGGGACCAACCTACGAGCAGTACTTC. This codes for CASSKRGPTYEQYF.

CDR3: CASSLTQGTEQYF. The CDR3 nucleotides are TGTGCCAGCAGCTTAACCCAGGGGACCGAGCAGTACTTC. The rearrangement uses TRBV7-3 and TRBJ2-7; perhaps TRBD1 as D (6 bases). The CDR3 is 13 amino acids. V lost 0 bases to trimming and J lost 6 bases, with 9 bases between them. The V gene's germline CDR1 is SGHTA and CDR2 FQGTGA.